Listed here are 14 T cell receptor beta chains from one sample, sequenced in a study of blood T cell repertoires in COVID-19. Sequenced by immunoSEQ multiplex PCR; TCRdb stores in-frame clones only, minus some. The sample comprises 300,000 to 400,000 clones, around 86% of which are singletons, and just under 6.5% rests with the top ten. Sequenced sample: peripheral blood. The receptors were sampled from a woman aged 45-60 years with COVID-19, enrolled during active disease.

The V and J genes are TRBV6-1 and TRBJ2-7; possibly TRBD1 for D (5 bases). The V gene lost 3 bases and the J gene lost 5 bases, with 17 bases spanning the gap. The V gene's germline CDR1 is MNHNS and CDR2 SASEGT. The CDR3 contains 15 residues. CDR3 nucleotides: TGTGCCAGCAGTGACGCAGGCCAGGGTATGAACGAGCAGTACTTC. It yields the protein CASSDAGQGMNEQYF.

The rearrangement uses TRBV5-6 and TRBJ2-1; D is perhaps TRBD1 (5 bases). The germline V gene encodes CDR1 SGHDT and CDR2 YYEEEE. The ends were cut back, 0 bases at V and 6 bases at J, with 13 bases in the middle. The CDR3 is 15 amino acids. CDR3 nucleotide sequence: TGTGCCAGCAGCTTGGTCGCAGGGAATGCCAATGAGCAGTTCTTC. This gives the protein CASSLVAGNANEQFF.

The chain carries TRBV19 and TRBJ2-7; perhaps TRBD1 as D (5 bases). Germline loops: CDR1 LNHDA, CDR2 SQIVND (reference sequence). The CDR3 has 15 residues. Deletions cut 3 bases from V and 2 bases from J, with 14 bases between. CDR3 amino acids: CASSIRGSGTYEQYF. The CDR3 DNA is TGTGCCAGTAGTATTAGGGGCTCAGGGACCTACGAGCAGTACTTC.

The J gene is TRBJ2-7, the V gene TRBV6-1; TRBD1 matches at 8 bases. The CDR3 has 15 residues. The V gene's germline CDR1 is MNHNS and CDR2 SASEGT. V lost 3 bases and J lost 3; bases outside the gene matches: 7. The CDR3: CASSDTDRGGYEQYF. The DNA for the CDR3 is TGTGCCAGCAGTGATACCGACAGGGGAGGCTACGAGCAGTACTTC.

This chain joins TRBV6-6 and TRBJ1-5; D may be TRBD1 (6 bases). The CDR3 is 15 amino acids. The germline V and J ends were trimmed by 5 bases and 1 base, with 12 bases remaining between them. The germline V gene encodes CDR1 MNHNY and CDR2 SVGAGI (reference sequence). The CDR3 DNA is TGTGCCAGCAGTCCGTATGGACAGAGCAATCAGCCCCAGCATTTT. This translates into CASSPYGQSNQPQHF.

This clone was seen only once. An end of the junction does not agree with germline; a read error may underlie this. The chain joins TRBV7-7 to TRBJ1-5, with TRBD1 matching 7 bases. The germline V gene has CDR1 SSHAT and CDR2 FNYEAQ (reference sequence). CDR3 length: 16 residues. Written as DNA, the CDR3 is TGTGCTAGCAGCTTAGAGGAGGAGGGGGCCGATCAGCCCCAGCATTTT. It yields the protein CASSLEEEGADQPQHF.

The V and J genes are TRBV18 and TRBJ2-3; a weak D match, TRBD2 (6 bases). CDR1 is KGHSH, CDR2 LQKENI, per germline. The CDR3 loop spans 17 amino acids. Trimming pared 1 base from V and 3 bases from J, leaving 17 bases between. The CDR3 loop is CASSPLGRLAGTDTQYF. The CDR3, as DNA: TGTGCCAGCTCACCACTAGGACGTTTGGCGGGAACAGATACGCAGTATTTT.

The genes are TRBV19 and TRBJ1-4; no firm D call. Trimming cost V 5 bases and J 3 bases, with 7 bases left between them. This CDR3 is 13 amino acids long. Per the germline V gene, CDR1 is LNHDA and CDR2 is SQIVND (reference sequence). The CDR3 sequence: CASSLFSNEKLFF. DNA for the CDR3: TGTGCCAGTAGTTTATTCTCTAATGAAAAACTGTTTTTT.

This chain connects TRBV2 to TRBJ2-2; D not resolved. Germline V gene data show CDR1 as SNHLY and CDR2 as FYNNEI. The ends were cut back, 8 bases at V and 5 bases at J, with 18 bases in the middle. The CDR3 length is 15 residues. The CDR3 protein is CASAAGSARTGELFF. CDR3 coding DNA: TGTGCCAGCGCCGCCGGGTCCGCGAGGACCGGGGAGCTGTTTTTT.

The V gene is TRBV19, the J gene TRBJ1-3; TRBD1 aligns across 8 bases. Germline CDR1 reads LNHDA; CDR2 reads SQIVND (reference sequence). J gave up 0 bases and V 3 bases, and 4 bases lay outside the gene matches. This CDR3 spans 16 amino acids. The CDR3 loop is CASSILGTGSGNTIYF. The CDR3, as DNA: TGTGCCAGTAGTATCCTCGGGACAGGCTCTGGAAACACCATATATTTT.

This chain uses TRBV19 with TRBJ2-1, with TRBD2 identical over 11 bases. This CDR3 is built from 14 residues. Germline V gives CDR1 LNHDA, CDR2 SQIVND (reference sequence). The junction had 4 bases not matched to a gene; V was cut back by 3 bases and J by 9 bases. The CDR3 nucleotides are TGTGCCAGTAGTATTAGCGGGAGGGCCCCTGAGCAGTTCTTC. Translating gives CASSISGRAPEQFF.

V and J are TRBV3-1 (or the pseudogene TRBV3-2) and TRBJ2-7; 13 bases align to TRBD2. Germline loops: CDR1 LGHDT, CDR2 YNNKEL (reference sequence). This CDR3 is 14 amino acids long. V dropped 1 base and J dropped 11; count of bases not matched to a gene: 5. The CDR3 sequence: CASSQGTSGSEEYF. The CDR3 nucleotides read TGTGCCAGCAGCCAAGGGACTAGCGGGAGTGAGGAGTACTTC.

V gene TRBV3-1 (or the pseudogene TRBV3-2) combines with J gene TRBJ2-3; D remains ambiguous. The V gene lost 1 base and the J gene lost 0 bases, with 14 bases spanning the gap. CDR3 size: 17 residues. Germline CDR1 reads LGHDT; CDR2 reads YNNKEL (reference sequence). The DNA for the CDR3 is TGTGCCAGCAGCCAAGTTCGGATAGCAGCTAGCACAGATACGCAGTATTTT. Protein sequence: CASSQVRIAASTDTQYF.

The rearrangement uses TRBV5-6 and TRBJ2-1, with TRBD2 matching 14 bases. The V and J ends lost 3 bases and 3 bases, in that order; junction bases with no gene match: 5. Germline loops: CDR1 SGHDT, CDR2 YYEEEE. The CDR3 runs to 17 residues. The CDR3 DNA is TGTGCCAGCAGCTGGAGGACTAGCGGGAGGAGCTACAATGAGCAGTTCTTC. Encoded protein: CASSWRTSGRSYNEQFF. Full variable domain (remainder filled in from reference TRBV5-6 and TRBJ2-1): DAGVTQSPTHLIKTRGQQVTLRCSPKSGHDTVSWYQQALGQGPQFIFQYYEEEERQRGNFPDRFSGHQFPNYSSELNVNALLLGDSALYLCASSWRTSGRSYNEQFFGPGTRLTVL.